This TCR beta chain was sequenced for a study of shared clonotypes between healthy human individuals. Background on the study: CD4 naive and memory got three plates each, CD8 naive two, CD8 memory one.

Study-wide findings and caveats: Large sequencing depth failed to make sorted-subset sequencing complete, rarefaction showed. Generation of non-shared clonotypes was less probable than generation of clonotypes shared by all four donors.

On this clone: Its target is not known.

An even split of each subset's genomic DNA across several immunoSEQ plates was performed. TCRdb keeps only in-frame clones here, not all; method: immunoSEQ multiplex PCR. The repertoire has approximately 710,000 clones, 80% to 95% of them found once; the top ten carry about 34%. The V gene end was trimmed by 2 bases and the J gene end by 9 bases; junction bases not matched to a gene: 4. The CDR3 covers 14 residues. In germline, CDR1 is SGHDT, CDR2 YYEEEE. The rearrangement joins TRBV5-6 to TRBJ2-5; 13 positions agree with TRBD2. The material sequenced was memory CD8+ T cells from PBMCs. Subset meaning: CD45RO+ cells pooled with CCR7-negative TemRA cells. The origin of this receptor is a man between 18 and 35 years old in good health. Some clones in this sample may be carry-over from other donors' samples. The CDR3 sequence is CASSFTSGRGAQYF. The CDR3 DNA is TGTGCCAGCAGCTTTACTAGCGGGAGGGGGGCCCAGTACTTC.